The rows below give T cell receptor beta chains drawn from one sample of a study of blood T cell repertoires in COVID-19. Libraries were prepared by immunoSEQ multiplex PCR; TCRdb keeps only in-frame clonotypes and omits some of them. The sample lists around 260,000 clones, 80% to 90% occurring once. Sequences were obtained from peripheral blood. These receptors all stem from a woman in her twenties or thirties with active or convalescent COVID-19. CDR3s include the opening cysteine and the closing phenylalanine or tryptophan. Fields, in order: clone size, V gene, D gene, J gene, CDR3 DNA, CDR3 protein. The D gene is left open where the match is weak. Expanded clones are given a class, and other clones once, few, many or no size at all.

>.|TRBV12-3/TRBV12-4|.|TRBJ2-1
TGTGCCAGCAGTTCGGGGACAACGGATGAGCAGTTCTTC
CASSSGTTDEQFF
>.|TRBV30|TRBD2|TRBJ2-3
TGTGCCTGGACCCGGCGGGATAGCGGGGGGGCAGCAGATACGCAGTATTTT
CAWTRRDSGGAADTQYF
>.|TRBV7-3|TRBD2|TRBJ2-3
TGTGCCAGCAGCTCATTAGCGGGGCCTGCAGCAGATACGCAGTATTTT
CASSSLAGPAADTQYF
>.|TRBV10-3|.|TRBJ2-6
TGTGCCATCTCGGGGGAGCTTAGCTCTGGGGCCAACGTCCTGACTTTC
CAISGELSSGANVLTF
>.|TRBV6-5|TRBD1|TRBJ2-1
TGTGCCAGCAGTTACTTCGGGACAGGAGACAATGAGCAGTTCTTC
CASSYFGTGDNEQFF
>.|TRBV3-1/TRBV3-2|TRBD1|TRBJ1-2
TGTGCCAGCAGGGACAGGGGGCGGGATGGCTACACCTTC
CASRDRGRDGYTF
>.|TRBV5-1|.|TRBJ2-7
TGCGCCAGCAGCCAACTGGAGGGAACGGGCGAGCAGTACTTC
CASSQLEGTGEQYF
>.|TRBV12-5|.|TRBJ2-2
TGTGCTAGTGGTTTGCTAGGGGGTCCGCTGAACACCGGGGAGCTGTTTTTT
CASGLLGGPLNTGELFF
>once|TRBV12-3/TRBV12-4|.|TRBJ1-2
TGTGCCAGCAGTTTGCCCGGTAGCTATGGCTACACCTTC
CASSLPGSYGYTF
>few|TRBV28|.|TRBJ1-1
TGTGCCAGCAGTTTGGTTGCAGGGAACACTGAAGCTTTCTTT
CASSLVAGNTEAFF
>.|TRBV5-4|.|TRBJ1-2
TGTGCCAGCAGCTCTCGGGGAGGCCCCTATGGCTACACCTTC
CASSSRGGPYGYTF
>.|TRBV9|.|TRBJ1-3
TGTGCCAGCAGCACCCAGGGAGGAAACACCATATATTTT
CASSTQGGNTIYF
>.|TRBV6-2/TRBV6-3|.|TRBJ2-3
TGTGCCAGCAGTTACGACCCAGGCAAAGATACGCAGTATTTT
CASSYDPGKDTQYF
>.|TRBV7-2|.|TRBJ2-2
TGTGCCAGCAGCTCCTCCTTGAGACTAGCGAACACCGGGGAGCTGTTTTTT
CASSSSLRLANTGELFF
>.|TRBV5-4|.|TRBJ1-3
TGTGCCAGCAGCTTGGGACAGAGCTCTGGAAACACCATATATTTT
CASSLGQSSGNTIYF
>.|TRBV7-2|.|TRBJ1-5
TGTGCCAGCTGCAGGTATAGCAATCAGCCCCAGCATTTT
CASCRYSNQPQHF
>.|TRBV2|TRBD1|TRBJ1-1
TGTGCCAGCAGTGGGGACAGCCACACTGAAGCTTTCTTT
CASSGDSHTEAFF
>.|TRBV7-9|.|TRBJ2-1
TGTGCCAGCAGCTTATCCGGGGGAATGTACAATGAGCAGTTCTTC
CASSLSGGMYNEQFF
>.|TRBV6-2/TRBV6-3|.|TRBJ1-2
TGTGCCAGCAGCTCAGGACAGACGCTTTACTATGGCTACACCTTC
CASSSGQTLYYGYTF
>.|TRBV6-4|.|TRBJ2-2
TGTGCCAGCAGTGACTCGAGCCCTAGGAATGTGGCTACGGAGGATTGGTGGCTGTTTTTT
CASSDSSPRNVATEDWWLFF
>.|TRBV18|.|TRBJ1-2
TGTGCCAGCTCACCAGGGGCAGGGGACGGCTACACCTTC
CASSPGAGDGYTF
>.|TRBV11-2|TRBD1|TRBJ2-7
TGTGCCAGCAGCGAGACAGGGGGTTCCTACGAGCAGTACTTC
CASSETGGSYEQYF
>.|TRBV4-1|.|TRBJ1-2
TGCGCCAGCTCCCTGGGGGGGGCGCTGAATGGCTACACCTTC
CASSLGGALNGYTF
>.|TRBV19|.|TRBJ2-1
TGTGCCAGTAGTCCGGGGAGCGCCTACAATGAGCAGTTCTTC
CASSPGSAYNEQFF
>.|TRBV19|.|TRBJ1-5
TGTGCCAGTAGTATTAGCTCCTATCAGGGATTTCATCAGCCCCAGCATTTT
CASSISSYQGFHQPQHF
>once|TRBV5-1|.|TRBJ2-5
TGCGCCAGCAGCTTGGCCTCGGAGAAAGAGACCCAGTACTTC
CASSLASEKETQYF
>.|TRBV4-2|.|TRBJ1-3
TGTGCCAGCAGCCAAGACAGGGGCTCTGGAAACACCATATATTTT
CASSQDRGSGNTIYF
>.|TRBV5-1|.|TRBJ2-7
TGCGCCAGCAGCTACCAGGGGTCCCACGAGCAGTACTTC
CASSYQGSHEQYF
>.|TRBV5-6|.|TRBJ1-3
TGTGCCAGCAGCTTACAACCGCGGGGTCCTGGAAACACCATATATTTT
CASSLQPRGPGNTIYF
>.|TRBV7-3|.|TRBJ1-3
TGTGCCAGCAGCATTTCGGGGGGAACTGGAAACACCATATATTTT
CASSISGGTGNTIYF
>.|TRBV7-3|TRBD1|TRBJ1-1
TGTGCCAGCAGCTCGGGACAGGGGGCGCGGGACACTGAAGCTTTCTTT
CASSSGQGARDTEAFF
>.|TRBV15|.|TRBJ2-6
TGTGCCACCAGCAGAGATCAATGGGGCTCCGGGGCCAACGTCCTGACTTTC
CATSRDQWGSGANVLTF
>once|TRBV5-1|.|TRBJ1-3
TGCGCCAGCTCTAAAGGCCGGGGTTTTGGAAACACCATATATTTT
CASSKGRGFGNTIYF
>.|TRBV10-3|.|TRBJ2-3
TGTGCCATCAGTGAAACGCGCTCAGATACGCAGTATTTT
CAISETRSDTQYF
>.|TRBV27|.|TRBJ2-2
TGTGCCAGCACGAGGGGAGGCACCGGGGAGCTGTTTTTT
CASTRGGTGELFF
>.|TRBV18|.|TRBJ2-3
TGTGCCAGCTCACCGGAGAGGCTGGGCACAGATACGCAGTATTTT
CASSPERLGTDTQYF
>few|TRBV3-1/TRBV3-2|TRBD1|TRBJ1-2
TGTGCCAGCAGCCCGGCGGACAGGGGAGGGGGCTATGGCTACACCTTC
CASSPADRGGGYGYTF
>.|TRBV30|.|TRBJ2-2
TGTGCCTGGAACCAACAGGGATCCGGGGAGCTGTTTTTT
CAWNQQGSGELFF
>.|TRBV5-4|.|TRBJ2-1
TGTGCCAGCAGCTTAAAACAGGGAGCGCTTACATACAATGAGCAGTTCTTC
CASSLKQGALTYNEQFF
>.|TRBV27|.|TRBJ2-4
TGTGCCAGCCGTTTAGGTACGGGGAGGAACATTCAGTACTTC
CASRLGTGRNIQYF
>.|TRBV7-2|TRBD1|TRBJ1-5
TGTGCCAGCAGCTCGCAGGGGGCCCAGAATCAGCCCCAGCATTTT
CASSSQGAQNQPQHF
>.|TRBV7-2|TRBD2|TRBJ2-3
TGTGCCAGCAGCTTTATGCGGGGGGCCATCACAGATACGCAGTATTTT
CASSFMRGAITDTQYF
>.|TRBV12-1|.|TRBJ1-6
TGTGCCAGCAGCTTTTTCGGGGGTGCACGAGTTGTCCGGAGACTGGGTTCACCCCTCCACTTT
CASSFFGGARVVRRLGSPLHF